This passage covers 23 T cell receptor beta chains from one sample sequenced in a study of shared clonotypes between healthy human individuals. Sequencing used immunoSEQ multiplex PCR; TCRdb keeps in-frame clones, though not all of them. In the table there are approximately 500,000 clones, 79% of which are singletons. Material: PBMCs. Source of these receptors: a woman aged 40 to 50 in good health. Some clones in this sample may be carry-over from other donors' samples.

The CDR3 is CSVSSETGELFF. Here the CDR3 DNA reads TGCAGCGTTTCTAGTGAAACCGGGGAGCTGTTTTTT. The chain carries TRBV29-1 and TRBJ2-2; no reliable D call. With 5 bases removed from V and 5 bases from J, the gap between germline ends came to 9 bases. Germline CDR1 and CDR2: SQVTM and ANQGSEA. This CDR3 region has 12 residues.

The chain is built from TRBV7-3 and TRBJ2-1, with D perhaps matching TRBD1 (5 bases). Germline V CDR1 and CDR2: SGHTA, FQGTGA. The CDR3 is 12 amino acids. The germline V and J ends were trimmed by 4 bases and 6 bases, with 7 bases remaining between them. This CDR3 is CASSWGPNEQFF. DNA for the CDR3: TGTGCCAGCAGCTGGGGCCCCAATGAGCAGTTCTTC.

In its sample, this clone was seen once. This rearrangement joins TRBV14 to TRBJ1-2; D is ambiguous. The germline V gene has CDR1 SGHDN and CDR2 FVKESK. The CDR3 contains 19 residues. Trimming left V 1 base short and J 0 bases short, with 21 bases between. The CDR3 nucleotides read TGTGCCAGCAGCCAAGGGGGAATACTCCGCCGCCCCTCTAACTATGGCTACACCTTC. Translation gives CASSQGGILRRPSNYGYTF. The entire variable domain, with the rest obtained from reference TRBV14 and TRBJ1-2, is as follows: EAGVTQFPSHSVIEKGQTVTLRCDPISGHDNLYWYRRVMGKEIKFLLHFVKESKQDESGMPNNRFLAERTGGTYSTLKVQPAELEDSGVYFCASSQGGILRRPSNYGYTFGSGTRLTVV.

The rearrangement links TRBV19 to TRBJ2-7; TRBD1 matches 7 bases. The V gene's germline CDR1 is LNHDA and CDR2 SQIVND (reference sequence). The V segment lost 6 bases and the J segment 6 bases; nucleotides outside the gene matches: 8. This CDR3 is built from 13 residues. For the CDR3, the DNA is TGTGCCAGTAGGCCGGACAGGACGGGCGAGCAGTACTTC. It translates to CASRPDRTGEQYF.

This clone was detected once. The chain carries TRBV28 and TRBJ2-1; 14 bases map to TRBD2. CDR1 MDHEN and CDR2 SYDVKM come from the germline V gene. This CDR3 is built from 18 residues. The junction had 7 bases not matched to a gene; V was cut back by 6 bases and J by 0 bases. The CDR3 reads CASRGGLAGVGSYNEQFF. The CDR3 DNA sequence: TGTGCCAGCAGGGGGGGACTAGCGGGAGTTGGCTCCTACAATGAGCAGTTCTTC.

Regarding this clone: This may be a read error: a much more frequent sequence differs by one nucleotide. This rearrangement joins TRBV7-3 to TRBJ2-3; 12 bases match TRBD2. The CDR3 is 16 residues long. CDR1 SGHTA and CDR2 FQGTGA come from the germline V gene. The ends lost 5 bases at V and 0 bases at J; junction bases unmatched: 3. The CDR3 DNA is TGTGCCAGCAGCCTAGGGACTAGCGGGAGCACAGATACGCAGTATTTT. Encoded protein: CASSLGTSGSTDTQYF.

This sequence joins TRBV5-4 and TRBJ1-2; unclear D gene. Germline CDR1 SGHNT, CDR2 YYREEE (reference sequence). V lost 0 bases and J 0 bases, leaving 9 bases between the germline ends. CDR3 length: 15 amino acids. The CDR3 DNA is TGTGCCAGCAGCTTGGCCTTAGTCCCTAACTATGGCTACACCTTC. It yields the protein CASSLALVPNYGYTF.

The chain uses TRBV18 and TRBJ2-5, with D tentatively TRBD1 or TRBD2 (5 bases each). Germline V lookup: CDR1 KGHSH, CDR2 LQKENI. V lost 3 bases and J lost 3, with 11 bases in between. The CDR3 length is 14 residues. DNA of the CDR3: TGTGCCAGCTCACCGCTGGGGGACGAAGAGACCCAGTACTTC. It yields the protein CASSPLGDEETQYF.

This sequence joins TRBV4-1 and TRBJ1-1, with unresolved D. The germline V gene encodes CDR1 MGHRA and CDR2 YSYEKL. The germline V and J ends were trimmed by 5 bases and 4 bases, with 8 bases remaining between them. This CDR3 contains 12 residues. CDR3 amino acids: CASSAWGTEAFF. For the CDR3, the DNA is TGCGCCAGCAGCGCGTGGGGCACTGAAGCTTTCTTT.

The rearrangement joins TRBV10-2 to TRBJ2-1; TRBD2 aligns across 15 bases. V gave up 6 bases and J gave up 4 bases; unmatched junction bases: 4. The germline V gene has CDR1 WSHSY and CDR2 SAAADI. The CDR3 length is 16 residues. The CDR3 coding sequence is TGCGCCAGCAGGGCGGGACTAGCGGGAGGTTACAATGAGCAGTTCTTC. The encoded protein is CASRAGLAGGYNEQFF.

The chain combines TRBV2 with TRBJ1-5, with a tentative D call TRBD1 (5 bases). Germline V gives CDR1 SNHLY, CDR2 FYNNEI. V lost 5 bases and J lost 7, with 12 bases in between. The CDR3 loop spans 13 amino acids. Written as DNA, the CDR3 is TGTGCCAGCAGTCAACTAGACAGCCAGCCCCAGCATTTT. Translating it yields CASSQLDSQPQHF.

The genes are TRBV6-5 and TRBJ2-7; TRBD1 might be the D (6 bases). The CDR3 consists of 15 residues. Per germline, CDR1 MNHEY and CDR2 SVGAGI. The V end lost 0 bases, the J end lost 3 bases, and 12 bases lay between the germline ends. The CDR3 spells CASSYSIGRGYEQYF. The CDR3 DNA sequence: TGTGCCAGCAGTTACTCGATCGGCAGGGGCTACGAGCAGTACTTC.

The rearrangement uses TRBV27 and TRBJ2-7; D might be TRBD2 (7 bases). Trimming pared 8 bases from V and 2 bases from J, leaving 16 bases between. Germline lookup yields CDR1 MNHEY and CDR2 SMNVEV (reference sequence). The CDR3 runs to 14 residues. CDR3 nucleotides: TGTGCCAGCCGGCGCCAGCGGGACACCTACGAGCAGTACTTC. It codes for CASRRQRDTYEQYF.

The chain is built from TRBV2 and TRBJ1-4; no clear D. This CDR3 spans 13 amino acids. The V gene's germline CDR1 is SNHLY and CDR2 FYNNEI. Between the trimmed V and J ends, which lost 10 bases and 8 bases, there was a span of 17 bases. In DNA, the CDR3 is TGTGCCACGACGGGAGTTGTGGGGGAAAAACTGTTTTTT. Translated: CATTGVVGEKLFF.

The chain's CDR3 is CASSVSGGEQYF. DNA for the CDR3: TGCGCCAGCTCTGTTTCTGGTGGCGAGCAGTACTTC. The rearrangement uses TRBV5-1 and TRBJ2-7; D gene uncertain. V lost 7 bases and J 6 bases, leaving 14 bases between the germline ends. CDR1 is SGHRS and CDR2 is YFSETQ in the germline V gene. This CDR3 is built from 12 residues. Combining the CDR3 with reference TRBV5-1 and TRBJ2-7 gives the whole variable domain KAGVTQTPRYLIKTRGQQVTLSCSPISGHRSVSWYQQTPGQGLQFLFEYFSETQRNKGNFPGRFSGRQFSNSRSEMNVSTLELGDSALYLCASSVSGGEQYFGPGTRLTVT.

Only a few counts were recorded for this clone. The chain combines TRBV18 with TRBJ1-5; TRBD1 might be the D (6 bases). The germline CDR1 and CDR2 sequences are KGHSH and LQKENI. The CDR3 runs 15 residues. V was shortened by 2 bases and J by 1 base, with 9 bases between the two germline ends. The CDR3 here is CASSPNRDSNQPQHF. The CDR3 bases are TGTGCCAGCTCACCAAACAGGGACAGCAATCAGCCCCAGCATTTT.

The chain has TRBV4-1 and TRBJ2-7; tentatively, D is TRBD1 or TRBD2 (7 bases each). This CDR3 comprises 15 residues. Germline V CDR1 and CDR2: MGHRA, YSYEKL. V was clipped by 0 bases and J by 4 bases, with 13 bases between them. For the CDR3, the DNA is TGCGCCAGCAGCCAAGAAAACAGGGGAGGGTACGAGCAGTACTTC. This encodes CASSQENRGGYEQYF.

This chain joins TRBV6-6 and TRBJ1-5; 7 nucleotides match TRBD1. The V and J ends lost 6 bases and 3 bases, in that order; junction bases with no gene match: 8. The length of the CDR3 is 15 residues. Germline CDR1 and CDR2: MNHNY and SVGAGI (reference sequence). This chain's CDR3 is CASRTPGGNNQPQHF. In DNA form, the CDR3 reads TGTGCCAGCAGGACACCAGGGGGGAACAATCAGCCCCAGCATTTT.

J is TRBJ2-3 and V is TRBV29-1; D remains unclear. This CDR3 is built from 13 residues. CDR1 SQVTM and CDR2 ANQGSEA come from the germline V gene. Trimming pared 4 bases from V and 2 bases from J, leaving 10 bases between. The CDR3 here is CSVGVVTTDTQYF. CDR3 nucleotide sequence: TGCAGCGTTGGGGTAGTAACCACAGATACGCAGTATTTT.

The rearrangement links TRBV5-1 to TRBJ2-4; tentatively, D is TRBD1 or TRBD2 (5 bases each). Trimming took off 2 bases at V and 8 bases at J, with 14 bases between the two ends. From germline, CDR1 is SGHRS and CDR2 YFSETQ. This CDR3 is built from 14 residues. The CDR3 sequence is CASSLSAGADIQYF. The CDR3 bases are TGCGCCAGCAGCTTATCCGCCGGGGCGGACATTCAGTACTTC.

There are many counts of this clone. The chain links TRBV14 to TRBJ2-7; TRBD2 might be the D (5 bases). Trimming removed 1 base at V and 3 bases at J, with 19 bases between. From germline, CDR1 is SGHDN and CDR2 FVKESK. CDR3 length equals 17 residues. CDR3 sequence: CASSQVGRTGRSYEQYF. The CDR3 nucleotides are TGTGCCAGCAGCCAAGTTGGGAGAACGGGAAGGAGCTACGAGCAGTACTTC.

In its sample, this clone was seen once. The chain has TRBV5-4 and TRBJ2-3; tentatively, D is TRBD2 (6 bases). CDR3 length equals 15 residues. Germline V gene lookup returns CDR1 SGHNT and CDR2 YYREEE (reference sequence). With 0 bases removed from V and 4 bases from J, the gap between germline ends came to 12 bases. The CDR3 reads CASSLGGLGADTQYF. Here the CDR3 DNA reads TGTGCCAGCAGCTTGGGGGGACTCGGCGCAGATACGCAGTATTTT.

There are a few counts of this clone. The genes are TRBV5-4 and TRBJ2-1, with 11 bases matching TRBD1. The CDR3 consists of 15 residues. Germline lookup yields CDR1 SGHNT and CDR2 YYREEE (reference sequence). J gave up 4 bases and V 4 bases, and 4 bases lay outside the gene matches. The DNA for the CDR3 is TGTGCCAGCAGCCCCGGGACAGGGGGTTACAATGAGCAGTTCTTC. Protein product: CASSPGTGGYNEQFF.